The clone carrying this TCR beta chain was counted only a few times. Its antigen is unknown. This sample is drawn from a study of post-analysis software for immune sequencing data. The authors incorporated unique molecular identifiers into the TCR beta cDNA libraries. Roughly 500,000 cDNA molecules were obtained per 1 to 10 million input T cells. TCRdb re-analysed the PCR reads in MiXCR, keeping a single row per CDR3 protein. The table lists hundreds of thousands of distinct CDR3 sequences, about 40% of them singletons, with roughly 1.8% in the top ten. Looked up from germline, CDR1 is MGHRA and CDR2 is YSYEKL. V lost 0 bases and J lost 2, with 17 bases in between. The CDR3 sequence is 17 residues long. Overall study findings and caveats: Comparison of patients with controls showed four or five TRBV segments more frequent in patients, TRBV5-6, TRBV5-1 and TRBV20-1 among them. Normalized Chao1 diversity in multiple sclerosis patients fell significantly below that of controls.

The TCR originated in a girl aged 5-17 years with multiple sclerosis. What was sequenced was blood. The chain employs TRBV4-1 and TRBJ2-7; D gene ambiguous. CDR3 loop: CASSQDPGLPLTYEQYF. The CDR3, as DNA: TGCGCCAGCAGCCAAGATCCGGGCCTTCCGCTCACCTACGAGCAGTACTTC.